What follows are 14 T cell receptor beta chains derived from one specimen sequenced in a study of blood T cell repertoires in COVID-19 (dated by TCRdb to 2020 to 2022). Library preparation employed the immunoSEQ multiplex PCR assay. TCRdb obtained this table from immuneACCESS and retained in-frame rearrangements with V and J assigned. These tables miss some clones; where compared with another copy, unresolved V genes account for less than half of the shortfall, and the remainder is unexplained. The sample profile shows about 250,000 clones; just under 85% of them were found once. The top ten hold 7.5% to 10% of the sample. Sequencing was carried out using peripheral blood. These TCRs come from a man older than 75 with acute or convalescent COVID-19.

The chain couples TRBV27 to TRBJ1-1, with 9 positions matching TRBD1. Trimming removed 8 bases from V and 1 base from J; junction bases left unmatched: 8. Germline loops: CDR1 MNHEY, CDR2 SMNVEV (reference sequence). The CDR3 extends over 15 amino acids. DNA for the CDR3: TGTGCCAGCGGATACAGGGGGCAAAAGAACACTGAAGCTTTCTTT. Encoded protein: CASGYRGQKNTEAFF.

The chain employs TRBV10-3 and TRBJ1-2; TRBD1 agrees at 7 bases. The V segment lost 8 bases and the J segment 5 bases; nucleotides outside the gene matches: 11. CDR3 size: 14 residues. Germline lookup yields CDR1 ENHRY and CDR2 SYGVKD. CDR3 in DNA: TGTGCCATCGGAAACAGGGGTTTGAGTTATGGCTACACCTTC. It is translated as CAIGNRGLSYGYTF.

The chain has TRBV18 and TRBJ1-3, with D unresolved. CDR3 length: 15 residues. V lost 2 bases, J lost 0 bases, and 8 bases lay in between. From germline, CDR1 is KGHSH and CDR2 LQKENI. CDR3 loop: CASSPEFRSGNTIYF. In DNA, the CDR3 is TGTGCCAGCTCACCAGAGTTTCGCTCTGGAAACACCATATATTTT.

The rearrangement links TRBV11-3 to TRBJ2-1; the match to TRBD2 covers 8 bases. Germline V gene data show CDR1 as SGHNT and CDR2 as YENEEA. CDR3 length: 15 amino acids. J was trimmed by 6 bases and V by 3 bases; bases with no gene match: 7. CDR3 residues: CASSFSASGSNEQFF. Written as DNA, the CDR3 is TGTGCCAGCAGCTTTTCCGCCAGCGGGAGCAATGAGCAGTTCTTC. Together with reference TRBV11-3 and TRBJ2-1, the CDR3 gives the full variable domain: EAGVVQSPRYKIIEKKQPVAFWCNPISGHNTLYWYLQNLGQGPELLIRYENEEAVDDSQLPKDRFSAERLKGVDSTLKIQPAELGDSAVYLCASSFSASGSNEQFFGPGTRLTVL.

This sequence joins TRBV18 and TRBJ1-1; no reliable D call. Germline CDR1 reads KGHSH; CDR2 reads LQKENI. V was pared by 2 bases and J by 1 base, with 5 bases between. CDR3 length: 13 residues. For the CDR3, the DNA is TGTGCCAGCTCACCAATAGCGAACACTGAAGCTTTCTTT. Its protein product is CASSPIANTEAFF.

V usage is TRBV30 and J usage is TRBJ2-1, with D possibly being TRBD2 (5 bases). Looked up from germline, CDR1 is GTSNPN and CDR2 is SVGIG (reference sequence). V lost 4 bases to trimming and J lost 9 bases, with 16 bases between them. The CDR3 has 13 amino acids. Here the CDR3 reads CAWTPDPSSEQFF. DNA for the CDR3: TGTGCCTGGACTCCCGACCCTAGCAGTGAGCAGTTCTTC.

The sample holds one count of this clone. This chain joins TRBV28 and TRBJ1-3; D might be TRBD1 (6 bases). CDR3 length: 17 residues. Trimming shortened V by 5 bases and J by 2 bases, and 19 bases separated the two germline ends. CDR1 is MDHEN and CDR2 is SYDVKM in the germline V gene. The CDR3 nucleotides are TGTGCCAGCAGTCTAATCCGGGACATACTAACTGGAAACACCATATATTTT. Amino acid sequence: CASSLIRDILTGNTIYF. Combining the CDR3 with reference TRBV28 and TRBJ1-3 gives the whole variable domain DVKVTQSSRYLVKRTGEKVFLECVQDMDHENMFWYRQDPGLGLRLIYFSYDVKMKEKGDIPEGYSVSREKKERFSLILESASTNQTSMYLCASSLIRDILTGNTIYFGEGSWLTVV.

V and J are TRBV5-1 and TRBJ1-1; D remains ambiguous. V lost 0 bases, J lost 1 base, and 10 bases lay in between. This CDR3 spans 15 amino acids. Germline CDR1 reads SGHRS; CDR2 reads YFSETQ. The CDR3 loop is CASSLVRGTNTEAFF. The CDR3 DNA sequence: TGCGCCAGCAGCTTGGTTCGGGGAACGAACACTGAAGCTTTCTTT.

The chain recombines TRBV15 with TRBJ1-5, with D hard to call. Germline CDR1 is LNHNV and CDR2 is YYDKDF (reference sequence). The CDR3 contains 14 residues. With 3 bases removed from V and 6 bases from J, the gap between germline ends came to 12 bases. The CDR3 spells CATSRQRKVQPQHF. CDR3 DNA sequence: TGTGCCACCAGCAGGCAGCGGAAAGTTCAGCCCCAGCATTTT.

The chain is built from TRBV6-5 and TRBJ1-2; 8 nucleotides align to TRBD1. From germline, CDR1 is MNHEY and CDR2 SVGAGI. The V gene end was trimmed by 5 bases and the J gene end by 2 bases; junction bases not matched to a gene: 7. The length of the CDR3 is 15 residues. CDR3 nucleotides: TGTGCCAGCAGTACGGGGACAGGAGGAAACTATGGCTACACCTTC. The encoded protein is CASSTGTGGNYGYTF.

This clone was seen a handful of times. The chain has TRBV28 and TRBJ1-5; perhaps TRBD1 as D (6 bases). The CDR3 is 14 residues long. CDR1 is MDHEN and CDR2 is SYDVKM in the germline V gene. Trimming shortened V by 9 bases and J by 2 bases, and 14 bases separated the two germline ends. The CDR3 bases are TGTGCCAGTCACAGGGCCTGGGGCAATCAGCCCCAGCATTTT. Its protein product is CASHRAWGNQPQHF.

A remark on this clone: This sample also contains other DNA sequences that code for the same CDR3. The V call is TRBV5-1, the J call TRBJ1-5; no reliable D call. The length of the CDR3 is 13 residues. CDR1 SGHRS and CDR2 YFSETQ come from the germline V gene. The V end was cut by 0 bases, the J end by 4 bases, with 5 bases between. CDR3 region: CASSLGRNQPQHF. In DNA form, the CDR3 reads TGCGCCAGCAGCTTGGGCCGGAATCAGCCCCAGCATTTT. Using reference TRBV5-1 and TRBJ1-5 for the parts outside the CDR3, the full variable domain is KAGVTQTPRYLIKTRGQQVTLSCSPISGHRSVSWYQQTPGQGLQFLFEYFSETQRNKGNFPGRFSGRQFSNSRSEMNVSTLELGDSALYLCASSLGRNQPQHFGDGTRLSIL.

The CDR3 protein is CASSRGRVQKGQGAYEQYF. DNA of the CDR3: TGCGCCAGCAGCCGGGGTAGGGTACAGAAGGGACAGGGGGCCTACGAGCAGTACTTC. This chain joins TRBV4-1 and TRBJ2-7; 11 bases are a match to TRBD1. The CDR3 has 19 amino acids. Germline V gene sequence: CDR1 MGHRA, CDR2 YSYEKL. The J segment lost 2 bases and the V segment lost 4 bases, leaving 16 bases of the junction unmatched.

The chain is built from TRBV5-1 and TRBJ2-3; 11 positions agree with TRBD1. Per germline, CDR1 SGHRS and CDR2 YFSETQ. V shed 4 bases and J 4 bases; nucleotides not matched to a gene: 5. The CDR3 is made up of 15 amino acids. The CDR3: CASSPGQGVPDTQYF. CDR3 bases: TGCGCCAGCAGCCCGGGACAGGGGGTGCCAGATACGCAGTATTTT.